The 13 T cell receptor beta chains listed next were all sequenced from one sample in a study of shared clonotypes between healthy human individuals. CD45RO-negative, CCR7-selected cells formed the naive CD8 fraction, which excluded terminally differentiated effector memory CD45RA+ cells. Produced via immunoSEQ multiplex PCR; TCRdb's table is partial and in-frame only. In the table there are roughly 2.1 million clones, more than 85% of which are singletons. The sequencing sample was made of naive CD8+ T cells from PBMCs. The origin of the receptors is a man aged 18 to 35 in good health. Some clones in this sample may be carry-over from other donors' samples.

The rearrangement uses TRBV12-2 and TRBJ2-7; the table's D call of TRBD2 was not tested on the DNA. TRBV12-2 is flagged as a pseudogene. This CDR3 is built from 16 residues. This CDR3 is CASRLGAGGQSYEQYF. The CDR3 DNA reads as TGTGCAAGTCGCCTGGGGGCGGGAGGGCAAAGCTACGAGCAGTACTTC.

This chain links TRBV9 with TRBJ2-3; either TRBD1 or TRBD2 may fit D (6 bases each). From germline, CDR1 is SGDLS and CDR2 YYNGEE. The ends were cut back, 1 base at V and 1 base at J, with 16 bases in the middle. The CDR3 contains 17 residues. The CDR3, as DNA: TGTGCCAGCAGCGTAAGTAGGGGGGCGACAGGCACAGATACGCAGTATTTT. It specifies CASSVSRGATGTDTQYF.

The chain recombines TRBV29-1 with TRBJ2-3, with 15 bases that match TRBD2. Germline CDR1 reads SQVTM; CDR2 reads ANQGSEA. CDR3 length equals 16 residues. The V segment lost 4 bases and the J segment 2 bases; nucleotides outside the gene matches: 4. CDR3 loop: CSVGGTSGRTTDTQYF. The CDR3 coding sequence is TGCAGCGTTGGAGGGACTAGCGGGAGGACCACAGATACGCAGTATTTT.

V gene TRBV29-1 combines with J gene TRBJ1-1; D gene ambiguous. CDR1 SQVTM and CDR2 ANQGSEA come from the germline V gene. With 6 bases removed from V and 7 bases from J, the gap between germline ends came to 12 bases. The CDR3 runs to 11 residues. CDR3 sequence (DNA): TGCAGCGTCCCCGGAGGGAATGAAGCTTTCTTT. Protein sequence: CSVPGGNEAFF. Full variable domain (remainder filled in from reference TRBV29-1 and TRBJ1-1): SAVISQKPSRDICQRGTSLTIQCQVDSQVTMMFWYRQQPGQSLTLIATANQGSEATYESGFVIDKFPISRPNLTFSTLTVSNMSPEDSSIYLCSVPGGNEAFFGQGTRLTVV.

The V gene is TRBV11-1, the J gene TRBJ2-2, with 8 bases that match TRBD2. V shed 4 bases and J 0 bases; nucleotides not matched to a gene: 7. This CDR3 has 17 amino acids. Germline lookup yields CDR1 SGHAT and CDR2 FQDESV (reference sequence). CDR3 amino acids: CASSSRLATTNTGELFF. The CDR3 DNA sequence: TGTGCCAGCAGCTCAAGACTAGCGACTACGAACACCGGGGAGCTGTTTTTT.

CDR3 loop: CASETWGGQTPANYGYTF. The DNA of the CDR3 is TGTGCCAGCGAAACTTGGGGGGGACAGACGCCAGCTAACTATGGCTACACCTTC. The chain joins TRBV6-4 to TRBJ1-2, with 7 bases aligning to TRBD1. The CDR3 length is 18 residues. The J segment lost 0 bases and the V segment lost 8 bases, leaving 18 bases of the junction unmatched. Germline V gene sequence: CDR1 MRHNA, CDR2 SNTAGT.

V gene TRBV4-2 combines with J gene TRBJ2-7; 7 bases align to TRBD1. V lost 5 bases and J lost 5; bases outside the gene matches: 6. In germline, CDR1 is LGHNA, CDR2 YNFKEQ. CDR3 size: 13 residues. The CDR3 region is CASSSLTGDEQYF. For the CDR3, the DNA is TGTGCCAGCAGCTCGTTAACAGGGGACGAGCAGTACTTC.

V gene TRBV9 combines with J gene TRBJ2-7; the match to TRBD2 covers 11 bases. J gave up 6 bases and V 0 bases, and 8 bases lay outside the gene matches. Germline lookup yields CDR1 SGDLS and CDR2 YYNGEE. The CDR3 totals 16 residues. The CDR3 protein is CASSVDLAGGPGEQYF. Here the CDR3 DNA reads TGTGCCAGCAGCGTAGATCTAGCGGGAGGACCCGGCGAGCAGTACTTC.

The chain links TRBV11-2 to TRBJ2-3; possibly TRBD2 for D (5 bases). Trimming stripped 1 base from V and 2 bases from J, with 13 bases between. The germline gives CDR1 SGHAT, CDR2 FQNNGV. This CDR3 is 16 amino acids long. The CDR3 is CASSLASSRITDTQYF. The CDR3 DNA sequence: TGTGCCAGCAGCTTAGCCTCTAGCAGGATCACAGATACGCAGTATTTT.

The CDR3, as DNA: TGTGCCAGCAGCACACTTGGGGAGTCCTACGAGCAGTACTTC. As protein: CASSTLGESYEQYF. The chain links TRBV7-9 to TRBJ2-7; tentative D call: TRBD2 (5 bases). Germline assignment: CDR1 SEHNR and CDR2 FQNEAQ (reference sequence). This CDR3 contains 14 residues. The V gene lost 5 bases and the J gene lost 1 base, with 12 bases spanning the gap.

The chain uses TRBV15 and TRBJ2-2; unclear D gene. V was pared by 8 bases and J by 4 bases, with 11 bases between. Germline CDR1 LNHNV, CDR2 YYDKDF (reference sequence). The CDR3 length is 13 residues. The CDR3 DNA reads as TGTGCCACCGGAGAAGGGCGCACCGGGGAGCTGTTTTTT. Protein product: CATGEGRTGELFF. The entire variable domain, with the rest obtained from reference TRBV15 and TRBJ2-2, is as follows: DAMVIQNPRYQVTQFGKPVTLSCSQTLNHNVMYWYQQKSSQAPKLLFHYYDKDFNNEADTPDNFQSRRPNTSFCFLDIRSPGLGDTAMYLCATGEGRTGELFFGEGSRLTVL.

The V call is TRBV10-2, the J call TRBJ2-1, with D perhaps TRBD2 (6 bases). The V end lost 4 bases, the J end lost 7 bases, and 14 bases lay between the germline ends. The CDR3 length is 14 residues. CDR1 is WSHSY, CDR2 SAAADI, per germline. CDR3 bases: TGCGCCAGCAGTGCGGCTAGCGAAAAGAATGAGCAGTTCTTC. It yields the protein CASSAASEKNEQFF.

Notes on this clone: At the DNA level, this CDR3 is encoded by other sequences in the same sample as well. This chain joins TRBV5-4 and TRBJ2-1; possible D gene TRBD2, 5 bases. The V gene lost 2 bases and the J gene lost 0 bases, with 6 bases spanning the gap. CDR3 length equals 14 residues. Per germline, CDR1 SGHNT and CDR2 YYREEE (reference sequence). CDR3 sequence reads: CASSFGSSYNEQFF. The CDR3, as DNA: TGTGCCAGCAGCTTTGGGAGCTCCTACAATGAGCAGTTCTTC.